This T cell receptor (beta chain) was identified during a study of cytomegalovirus exposure and HLA in healthy donors (dated by TCRdb to 2017 to 2019). The study in broad terms: According to a later analysis, the approximately 120 validation repertoires were produced on the same platform as the approximately 620 repertoires of the first cohort. To predict cytomegalovirus infection status, the study combined high-throughput TCR immunosequencing, statistical association of individual TCRs with disease status, and machine learning. The study was designed to test whether signatures of past pathogen exposure could be identified by cataloging public T cell receptors. In addition to the first cohort of approximately 650 subjects, a separate validation cohort of 130 or so different subjects was used. Study-wide findings and limitations: In vitro tests confirmed that a few of the cytomegalovirus-associated TCR beta chains recognize cytomegalovirus antigens. The classifier was reported to diagnose cytomegalovirus status with high specificity and sensitivity in both the original cohort and the validation cohort. Of the cluster scores, around 95% were above 0 in a later analysis, which found that TCRs clustered in the first cohort also tended to co-occur in the approximately 120 validation repertoires. A total of about 180 TCR beta chains were listed by the study as associated with cytomegalovirus. Most TCR sequences were seen in very few donors, while some public TCRs were found in many individuals. It was suggested by the authors that the approach could potentially be generalized to other disease states and immunological phenotypes. The validation cohort had no HLA typing available for a later analysis, so co-occurrence within that cohort was assessed over all 130 or so repertoires.

The method behind the library was the immunoSEQ multiplex PCR assay. In the source study's methods: A statistical classification framework was developed to diagnose cytomegalovirus status using the catalog of TCR beta chain sequences. The clones in this table, taken by TCRdb from immuneACCESS, are in-frame only. Not every clone is retained; where verified, under half of the shortfall comes from an unresolved V gene, and the cause of the rest is unknown. Clonal size and the V and J genes are those of that table, whereas D and trimming came from the DNA. The sample yields about 340,000 clones; around 86% were counted once. 0.84% of the sample lies in the top ten. The CDR3 has 18 amino acids, counting the end cysteine and phenylalanine. Only CDR3 DNA remains: 54 bases, in frame from the first base. Reading the germline V gene (reference sequence) gives CDR1 GTSNPN and CDR2 SVGIG. Ends trimmed: V by 3 bases, J by 6 bases; bases unmatched to a gene: 18.

The donors belonged to the validation cohort of over a hundred subjects, which was separate from the roughly 670-subject first cohort. A note on this clone: Which antigen it targets is not known. Per-nucleotide qualities are absent, and no much larger clonotype sits a single base away.

The sequencing sample was made of PBMCs. This TCR was recovered from a young woman in good health and CMV-seronegative. The chain couples TRBV30 to TRBJ2-1; 9 central bases correspond to TRBD2. The CDR3 region has the sequence CAWSPYQFRREGRNEQFF. Here is the DNA: TGTGCCTGGAGCCCTTATCAGTTTAGGCGGGAGGGCCGCAATGAGCAGTTCTTC.